A selection of T cell receptor beta chains follows, all from one sample in a study of blood T cells in healthy people across ages. MiXCR, applied by TCRdb to the 5' RACE reads, yields one record per CDR3 protein. The data contain some 850,000 distinct CDR3 sequences, roughly 24% of them singletons. These records were also assigned to another study, of T cells of mothers and their children.

The source material was blood. The receptor set was obtained from a boy younger than 18 in good health. CDR3s include the opening cysteine and the closing phenylalanine or tryptophan. The D gene is left open where the match is weak. Expanded clones get a size class; other rows say once, few or many, or leave the size out.

j_call: TRBJ2-1; clone_size: NA; d_call: NA; v_call: TRBV5-1; cdr3_aa: CASSSGGTVYNEQFF; cdr3_nt: TGCGCCAGCAGCTCGGGCGGGACAGTTTACAATGAGCAGTTCTTC
j_call: TRBJ1-5; clone_size: NA; d_call: TRBD1; v_call: TRBV5-6; cdr3_aa: CASSTDRDVQPQHF; cdr3_nt: TGTGCCAGCAGCACGGACAGGGATGTTCAGCCCCAGCATTTT
j_call: TRBJ1-4; clone_size: NA; d_call: NA; v_call: TRBV2; cdr3_aa: CASSVGPTRWTNEKLFF; cdr3_nt: TGTGCCAGCAGTGTTGGTCCAACCCGGTGGACTAATGAAAAACTGTTTTTT
j_call: TRBJ2-1; clone_size: NA; d_call: TRBD2; v_call: TRBV24-1; cdr3_aa: CATASGASSYNEQFF; cdr3_nt: TGTGCCACGGCTAGCGGGGCAAGCTCCTACAATGAGCAGTTCTTC
j_call: TRBJ2-1; clone_size: NA; d_call: NA; v_call: TRBV2; cdr3_aa: CASSESLVQSSFF; cdr3_nt: TGTGCCAGCAGTGAATCGCTGGTTCAGAGTTCGTTCTTC
j_call: TRBJ2-1; clone_size: NA; d_call: NA; v_call: TRBV4-1; cdr3_aa: CASSQVGGRNEQFF; cdr3_nt: TGCGCCAGCAGCCAAGTAGGGGGTCGCAATGAGCAGTTCTTC
j_call: TRBJ2-1; clone_size: NA; d_call: NA; v_call: TRBV14; cdr3_aa: CASNQPDQRVSYNEQFF; cdr3_nt: TGTGCCAGCAACCAACCGGACCAGCGGGTTTCCTACAATGAGCAGTTCTTC
j_call: TRBJ2-7; clone_size: few; d_call: TRBD1; v_call: TRBV25-1; cdr3_aa: CASATSGTERREQYF; cdr3_nt: TGTGCCAGCGCAACCTCCGGGACAGAGAGGAGGGAGCAGTACTTC
j_call: TRBJ1-2; clone_size: NA; d_call: NA; v_call: TRBV25-1; cdr3_aa: CASSGGFYGYTF; cdr3_nt: TGTGCCAGCAGTGGTGGGTTCTATGGCTACACCTTC
j_call: TRBJ2-5; clone_size: NA; d_call: NA; v_call: TRBV29-1; cdr3_aa: CSVDFPRGTQYF; cdr3_nt: TGCAGCGTTGACTTCCCAAGGGGGACCCAGTACTTC
j_call: TRBJ2-5; clone_size: NA; d_call: TRBD2; v_call: TRBV20-1; cdr3_aa: CSARDPPGGPSPFF; cdr3_nt: TGCAGTGCTAGAGATCCCCCGGGAGGGCCCAGCCCGTTCTTC
j_call: TRBJ2-7; clone_size: many; d_call: TRBD1; v_call: TRBV5-1; cdr3_aa: CASSNRDRDLYEQYF; cdr3_nt: TGCGCCAGCAGCAACCGGGACAGGGACCTTTACGAGCAGTACTTC
j_call: TRBJ1-4; clone_size: few; d_call: NA; v_call: TRBV12-3/TRBV12-4; cdr3_aa: CASAHGSPTNEKLFF; cdr3_nt: TGTGCCAGCGCTCACGGGAGTCCGACTAATGAAAAACTGTTTTTT
j_call: TRBJ2-3; clone_size: NA; d_call: TRBD2; v_call: TRBV4-1; cdr3_aa: CASSQLAGGYTDTQYF; cdr3_nt: TGCGCCAGCAGCCAACTAGCGGGGGGCTACACAGATACGCAGTATTTT
j_call: TRBJ1-4; clone_size: NA; d_call: TRBD1; v_call: TRBV7-9; cdr3_aa: CASSLVRGPEPTEKLFF; cdr3_nt: TGTGCCAGCAGCTTAGTAAGGGGGCCGGAGCCTACTGAAAAACTGTTTTTT
j_call: TRBJ2-2; clone_size: many; d_call: TRBD2; v_call: TRBV7-2; cdr3_aa: CASSQASGGNTGELFF; cdr3_nt: TGTGCCAGCAGCCAGGCTAGCGGGGGGAACACCGGGGAGCTGTTTTTT
j_call: TRBJ2-4; clone_size: NA; d_call: NA; v_call: TRBV15; cdr3_aa: CATSRSSPELAKNIQYF; cdr3_nt: TGTGCCACCAGCAGATCCTCCCCAGAATTAGCCAAAAACATTCAGTACTTC
j_call: TRBJ2-4; clone_size: NA; d_call: NA; v_call: TRBV5-1; cdr3_aa: CASSATGTTDIQYF; cdr3_nt: TGCGCCAGCAGCGCGACAGGGACTACCGACATTCAGTACTTC
j_call: TRBJ1-2; clone_size: once; d_call: NA; v_call: TRBV7-9; cdr3_aa: CASSQQADGYTF; cdr3_nt: TGTGCCAGCAGCCAGCAAGCGGATGGCTACACCTTC
j_call: TRBJ1-2; clone_size: NA; d_call: TRBD1; v_call: TRBV4-1; cdr3_aa: CASSQGPGQGAPGYTF; cdr3_nt: TGCGCCAGCAGCCAAGGGCCAGGACAGGGGGCTCCCGGCTACACCTTC
j_call: TRBJ2-5; clone_size: NA; d_call: TRBD2; v_call: TRBV28; cdr3_aa: CASSLWREGQNQETQYF; cdr3_nt: TGTGCCAGCAGTTTATGGCGGGAGGGACAGAACCAAGAGACCCAGTACTTC
j_call: TRBJ2-1; clone_size: few; d_call: NA; v_call: TRBV5-1; cdr3_aa: CASSPTLYNEQFF; cdr3_nt: TGCGCCAGCAGCCCGACCCTGTACAATGAGCAGTTCTTC
j_call: TRBJ2-5; clone_size: few; d_call: NA; v_call: TRBV29-1; cdr3_aa: CSAEEGLEETQYF; cdr3_nt: TGCAGCGCCGAGGAAGGACTGGAAGAGACCCAGTACTTC
j_call: TRBJ2-7; clone_size: NA; d_call: TRBD2; v_call: TRBV20-1; cdr3_aa: CSASTAGGLKTYEQYF; cdr3_nt: TGCAGTGCTAGTACAGCGGGGGGCCTAAAAACCTACGAGCAGTACTTC
j_call: TRBJ2-1; clone_size: NA; d_call: TRBD2; v_call: TRBV12-3/TRBV12-4; cdr3_aa: CASSLRLAGGSSYNEQFF; cdr3_nt: TGTGCCAGCAGTTTAAGGCTAGCGGGGGGAAGCTCCTACAATGAGCAGTTCTTC
j_call: TRBJ2-1; clone_size: once; d_call: TRBD1; v_call: TRBV2; cdr3_aa: CASRDGQGAWNEQFF; cdr3_nt: TGTGCCAGCAGGGACGGACAGGGGGCGTGGAATGAGCAGTTCTTC
j_call: TRBJ2-5; clone_size: NA; d_call: TRBD1; v_call: TRBV11-2; cdr3_aa: CASSSLDRPGTQYF; cdr3_nt: TGTGCCAGCAGCTCTTTGGACAGGCCCGGGACCCAGTACTTC
j_call: TRBJ1-4; clone_size: NA; d_call: NA; v_call: TRBV5-1; cdr3_aa: CASGATGSEKLFF; cdr3_nt: TGCGCCAGCGGAGCAACAGGGAGTGAAAAACTGTTTTTT
j_call: TRBJ2-3; clone_size: few; d_call: TRBD2; v_call: TRBV7-7; cdr3_aa: CASSPLSGGLYADTQYF; cdr3_nt: TGTGCTAGCAGCCCCCTCAGCGGGGGGCTCTACGCAGATACGCAGTATTTT
j_call: TRBJ2-7; clone_size: few; d_call: NA; v_call: TRBV29-1; cdr3_aa: CSVDRGSSYEQYF; cdr3_nt: TGCAGCGTTGATCGGGGAAGCTCCTACGAGCAGTACTTC